This T cell receptor (beta chain) appears in the sequencing data of a study of T-cell reconstitution after alpha-beta-depleted transplantation in children listed by TCRdb under 2016. For context, the study as a whole: T-cell immune reconstitution after TCRalphabeta/CD19-depleted allogeneic hematopoietic cell transplantation in children was quantitatively tracked in the study by means of TCR repertoire profiling.

Library preparation used PCR. The run used an Illumina HiSeq 2500. To normalize quantification of the TCRbeta repertoire, the TCR libraries were built with molecular barcoding that relied on unique molecular identifiers. Through fastp at Q25 and MiXCR, TCRdb rebuilt clones from the public reads, retaining in-frame beta chains. Identical CDR3 protein sequences are pooled into one entry, listed with their most common genes and DNA. Counted in this sample were approximately 640,000 distinct CDR3 sequences; about 15% of them appeared once. The ten largest clonotypes hold about 1.1% of the sample. As concerns this clonotype: This clone's antigen is unknown. Nothing much larger sits one base from this clone, and base qualities are not available.

This clonotype originated in a human donor who donated a stem cell graft to a child with acute myeloid leukemia. The starting material was PBMCs from the stem cell graft donor, obtained from the stem cell graft.

The base sequence is TGCAGTGCTAGAAGAATGCAACAGGGGGCTGAAGCTTTCTTT. Translated, it gives CSARRMQQGAEAFF. Here the chain combines TRBV20-1 and TRBJ1-1; the central 8 bases match TRBD1. Inclusive of the bounding cysteine and phenylalanine, the CDR3 is 14 residues long. The kept DNA is CDR3 alone, 42 bases in frame from the first base. The V end gives up 2 bases and the J end 6 bases, leaving 8 bases in the junction not matched to a gene. Per the germline V gene (reference sequence), DFQATT is the CDR1 and SNEGSKA is the CDR2.